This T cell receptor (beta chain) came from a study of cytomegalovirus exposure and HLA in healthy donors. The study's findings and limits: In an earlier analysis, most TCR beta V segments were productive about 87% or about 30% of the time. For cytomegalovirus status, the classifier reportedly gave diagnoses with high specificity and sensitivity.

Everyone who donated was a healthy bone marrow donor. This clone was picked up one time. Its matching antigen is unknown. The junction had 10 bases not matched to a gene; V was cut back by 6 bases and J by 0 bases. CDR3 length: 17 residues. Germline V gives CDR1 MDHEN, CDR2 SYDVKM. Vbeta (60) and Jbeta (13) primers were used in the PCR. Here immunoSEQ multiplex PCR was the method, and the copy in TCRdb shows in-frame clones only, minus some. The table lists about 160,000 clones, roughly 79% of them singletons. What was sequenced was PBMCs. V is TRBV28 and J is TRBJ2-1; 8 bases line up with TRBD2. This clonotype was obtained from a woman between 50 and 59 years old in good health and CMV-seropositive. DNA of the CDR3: TGTGCCAGCAGCTACCTCGGGGGGGCGGGCTCCTACAATGAGCAGTTCTTC. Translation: CASSYLGGAGSYNEQFF.